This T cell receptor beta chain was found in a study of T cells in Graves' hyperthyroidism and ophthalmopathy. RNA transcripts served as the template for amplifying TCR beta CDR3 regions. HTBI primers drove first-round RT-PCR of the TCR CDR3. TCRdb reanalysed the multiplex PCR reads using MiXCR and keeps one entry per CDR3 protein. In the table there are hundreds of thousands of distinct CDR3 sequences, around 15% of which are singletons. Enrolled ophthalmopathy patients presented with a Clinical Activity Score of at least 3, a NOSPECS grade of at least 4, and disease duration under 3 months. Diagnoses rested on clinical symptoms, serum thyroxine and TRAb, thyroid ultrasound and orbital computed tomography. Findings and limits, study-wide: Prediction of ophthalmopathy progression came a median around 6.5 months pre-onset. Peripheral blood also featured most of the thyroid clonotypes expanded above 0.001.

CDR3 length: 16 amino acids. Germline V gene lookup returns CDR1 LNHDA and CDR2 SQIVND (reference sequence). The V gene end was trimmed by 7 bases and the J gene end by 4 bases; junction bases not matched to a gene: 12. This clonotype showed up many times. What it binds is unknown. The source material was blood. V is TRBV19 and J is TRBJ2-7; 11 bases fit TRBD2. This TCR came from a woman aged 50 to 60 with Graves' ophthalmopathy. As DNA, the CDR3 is TGTGCCAGTACCCCATCCCAACTAGCGGGAGATTACGAGCAGTACTTC. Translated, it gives CASTPSQLAGDYEQYF.